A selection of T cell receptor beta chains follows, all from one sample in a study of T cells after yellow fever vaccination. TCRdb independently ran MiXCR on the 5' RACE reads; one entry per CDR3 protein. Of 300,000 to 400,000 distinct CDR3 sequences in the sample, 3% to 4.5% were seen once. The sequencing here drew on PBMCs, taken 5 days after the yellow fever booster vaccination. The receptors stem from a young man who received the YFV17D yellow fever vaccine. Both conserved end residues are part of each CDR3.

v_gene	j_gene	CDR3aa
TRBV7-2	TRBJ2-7	CASGEGTNSYEQYF
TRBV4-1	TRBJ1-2	CASSQDGAGGGGDGYTF
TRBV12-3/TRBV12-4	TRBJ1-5	CASTLNSQPQHF
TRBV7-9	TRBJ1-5	CASSLDPGKGYQPQHF
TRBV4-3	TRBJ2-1	CASSQEVRLGADEQFF
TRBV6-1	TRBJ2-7	CASRTGTGKAYEQYF
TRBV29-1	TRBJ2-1	CSVRSARPYNEQFF
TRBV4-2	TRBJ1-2	CASSQEGSAYGYTF
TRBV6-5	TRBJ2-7	CASSVSGGGNYEQYF
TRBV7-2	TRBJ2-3	CASSSWGPSTDTQYF
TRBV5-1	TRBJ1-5	CASSLGVSRGNQPQHF
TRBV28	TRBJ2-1	CASSGGFDGAYNEQFF
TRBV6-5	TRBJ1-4	CASSYSTSGLGEKLFF
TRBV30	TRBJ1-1	CAWGTGFGTEAFF
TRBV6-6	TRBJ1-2	CASSYGRTQLANYGYTF
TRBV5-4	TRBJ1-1	CASSLDRGGEAFF
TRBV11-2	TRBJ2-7	CASRGLPVGEQYF
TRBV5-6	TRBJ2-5	CASSFGGLGQETQYF
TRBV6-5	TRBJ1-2	CASSYSANYGYTF
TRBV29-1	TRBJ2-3	CSVRQGLGTDTQYF
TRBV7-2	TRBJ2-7	CASSLGGSGAYEQYF
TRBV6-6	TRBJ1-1	CASSWDIGDAEAFF
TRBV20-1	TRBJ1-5	CSARFRGNQPQHF
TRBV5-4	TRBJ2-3	CASSSWGAVDTQYF
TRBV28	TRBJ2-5	CASSWPGQGPGTQYF
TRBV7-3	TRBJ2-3	CASSLYDLRNTQYF
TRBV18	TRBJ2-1	CASSPAGLAGENEQFF
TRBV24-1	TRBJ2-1	CATSDLARDTDEQFF
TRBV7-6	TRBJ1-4	CASSARLTNEKLFF
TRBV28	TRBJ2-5	CATAERDTQETQYF
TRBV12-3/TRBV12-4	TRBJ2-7	CASSSTSYSYEQYF
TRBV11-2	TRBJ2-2	CASSRWGANTGELFF
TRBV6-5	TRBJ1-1	CASSYSTGSEAFF
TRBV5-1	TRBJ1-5	CASSLDGGSNQPQHF
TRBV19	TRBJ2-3	CASSIYGGTDTQYF
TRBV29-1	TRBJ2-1	CSGGGSGVDEQFF
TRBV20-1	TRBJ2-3	CSARDSNTDTQYF
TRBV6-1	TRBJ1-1	CASRRLDSMNTEAFF
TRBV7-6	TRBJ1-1	CASSLGSGILNTEAFF
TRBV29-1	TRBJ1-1	CSVRSLEAFF
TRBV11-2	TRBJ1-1	CASAPTGTFNEAFF
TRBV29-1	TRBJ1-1	CSVEGGFGSDTEAFF